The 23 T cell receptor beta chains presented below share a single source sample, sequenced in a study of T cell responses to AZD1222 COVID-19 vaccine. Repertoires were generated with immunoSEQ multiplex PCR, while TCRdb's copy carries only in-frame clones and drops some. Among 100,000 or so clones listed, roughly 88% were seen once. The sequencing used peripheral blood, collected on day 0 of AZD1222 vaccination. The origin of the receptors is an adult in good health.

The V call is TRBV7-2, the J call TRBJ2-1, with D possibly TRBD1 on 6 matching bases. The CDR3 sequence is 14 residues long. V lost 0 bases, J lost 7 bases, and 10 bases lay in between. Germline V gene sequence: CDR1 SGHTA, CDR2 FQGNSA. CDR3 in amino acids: CASSLAWTVNEQFF. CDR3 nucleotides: TGTGCCAGCAGCTTAGCCTGGACAGTGAATGAGCAGTTCTTC.

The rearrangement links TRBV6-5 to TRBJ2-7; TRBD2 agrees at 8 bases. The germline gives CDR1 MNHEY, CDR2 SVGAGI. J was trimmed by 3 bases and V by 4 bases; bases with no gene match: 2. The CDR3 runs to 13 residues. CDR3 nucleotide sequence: TGTGCCAGCAGTTTAGGGACTAGCTACGAGCAGTACTTC. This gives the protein CASSLGTSYEQYF.

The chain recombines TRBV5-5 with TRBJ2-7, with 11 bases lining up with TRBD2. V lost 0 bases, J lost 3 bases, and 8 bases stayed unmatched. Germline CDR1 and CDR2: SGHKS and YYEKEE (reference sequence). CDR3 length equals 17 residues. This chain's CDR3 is CASSLDTSGGSLYEQYF. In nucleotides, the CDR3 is TGTGCCAGCAGCTTGGATACTAGCGGGGGATCCCTCTACGAGCAGTACTTC.

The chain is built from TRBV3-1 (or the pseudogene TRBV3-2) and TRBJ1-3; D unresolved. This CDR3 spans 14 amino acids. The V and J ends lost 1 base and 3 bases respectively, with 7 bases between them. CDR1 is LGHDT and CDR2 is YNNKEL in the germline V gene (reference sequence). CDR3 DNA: TGTGCCAGCAGCCAAGGGGATTATGGAAACACCATATATTTT. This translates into CASSQGDYGNTIYF.

In DNA form, the CDR3 reads TGTGCCAGCAGCCAGGGGGGCCGGGATACGCAGTATTTT. Its translation is CASSQGGRDTQYF. The chain couples TRBV3-1 (or the pseudogene TRBV3-2) to TRBJ2-3; the D call may be TRBD1 or TRBD2 (6 bases each). The CDR3 is 13 residues long. Germline CDR1 is LGHDT and CDR2 is YNNKEL (reference sequence). V lost 3 bases and J 6 bases, leaving 10 bases between the germline ends.

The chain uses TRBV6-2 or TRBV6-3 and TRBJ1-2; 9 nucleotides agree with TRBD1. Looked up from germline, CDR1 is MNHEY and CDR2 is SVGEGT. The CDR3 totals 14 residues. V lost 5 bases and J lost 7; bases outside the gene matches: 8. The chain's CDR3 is CASSRLGTGIGYTF. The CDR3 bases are TGTGCCAGCAGTCGCCTCGGGACAGGGATTGGCTACACCTTC.

CDR3 in amino acids: CASSLYPAGAYEQYF. The CDR3 bases are TGTGCCAGCAGCTTATACCCAGCGGGAGCCTACGAGCAGTACTTC. V is TRBV11-2 and J is TRBJ2-7; TRBD2 matches 8 bases. The CDR3 has 15 residues. J was trimmed by 2 bases and V by 2 bases; bases with no gene match: 5. The germline V gene encodes CDR1 SGHAT and CDR2 FQNNGV.

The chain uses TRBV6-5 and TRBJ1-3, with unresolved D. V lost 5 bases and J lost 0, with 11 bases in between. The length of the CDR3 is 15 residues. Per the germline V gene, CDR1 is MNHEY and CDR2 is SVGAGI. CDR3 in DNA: TGTGCCAGCAGTATTTCACAGAGCTCTGGAAACACCATATATTTT. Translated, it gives CASSISQSSGNTIYF.

CDR3 coding DNA: TGTGCCAGCAGCTTAACAGACACCGGGGAGCTGTTTTTT. It yields the protein CASSLTDTGELFF. V gene TRBV11-2 combines with J gene TRBJ2-2; D call uncertain. Trimming left V 2 bases short and J 3 bases short, with 4 bases between. The CDR3 is 13 residues long. The germline V gene encodes CDR1 SGHAT and CDR2 FQNNGV. Full variable domain (outside the CDR3, taken from reference TRBV11-2 and TRBJ2-2): EAGVAQSPRYKIIEKRQSVAFWCNPISGHATLYWYQQILGQGPKLLIQFQNNGVVDDSQLPKDRFSAERLKGVDSTLKIQPAKLEDSAVYLCASSLTDTGELFFGEGSRLTVL.

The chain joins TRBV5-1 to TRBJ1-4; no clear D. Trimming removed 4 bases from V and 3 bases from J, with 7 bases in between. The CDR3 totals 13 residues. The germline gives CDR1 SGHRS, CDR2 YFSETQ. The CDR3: CASSPSPNEKLFF. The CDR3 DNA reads TGCGCCAGCAGCCCGAGTCCTAATGAAAAACTGTTTTTT.

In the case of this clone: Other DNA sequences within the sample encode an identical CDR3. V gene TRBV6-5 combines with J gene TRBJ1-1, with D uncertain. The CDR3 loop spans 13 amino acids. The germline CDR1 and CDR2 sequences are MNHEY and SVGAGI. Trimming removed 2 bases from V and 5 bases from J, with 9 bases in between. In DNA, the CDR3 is TGTGCCAGCAGTTACCGTGGAGGGACTGAAGCTTTCTTT. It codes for CASSYRGGTEAFF.

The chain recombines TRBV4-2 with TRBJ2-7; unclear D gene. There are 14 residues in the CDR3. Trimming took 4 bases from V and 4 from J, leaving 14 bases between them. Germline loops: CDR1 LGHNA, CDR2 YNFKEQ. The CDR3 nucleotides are TGTGCCAGCAGCCCATTCGGTTTGGTATACGAGCAGTACTTC. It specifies CASSPFGLVYEQYF.

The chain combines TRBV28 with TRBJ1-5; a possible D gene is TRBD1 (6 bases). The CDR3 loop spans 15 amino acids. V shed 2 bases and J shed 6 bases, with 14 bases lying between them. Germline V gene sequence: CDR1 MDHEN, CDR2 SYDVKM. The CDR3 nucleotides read TGTGCCAGCAGTTTAGGGGGGGGCGCGGGTCAGCCCCAGCATTTT. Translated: CASSLGGGAGQPQHF.

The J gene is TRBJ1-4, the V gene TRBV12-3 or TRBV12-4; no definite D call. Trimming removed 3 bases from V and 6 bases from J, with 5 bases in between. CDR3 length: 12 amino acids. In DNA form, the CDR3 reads TGTGCCAGCAGTTTGCCCCATGAAAAACTGTTTTTT. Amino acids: CASSLPHEKLFF.

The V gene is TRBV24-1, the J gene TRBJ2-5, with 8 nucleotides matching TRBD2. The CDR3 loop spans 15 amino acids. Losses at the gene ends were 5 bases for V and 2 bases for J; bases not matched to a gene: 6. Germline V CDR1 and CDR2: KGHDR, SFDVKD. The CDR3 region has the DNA TGTGCCACCAGTGTCGGGGGGGAGGGTCAAGAGACCCAGTACTTC. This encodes CATSVGGEGQETQYF.

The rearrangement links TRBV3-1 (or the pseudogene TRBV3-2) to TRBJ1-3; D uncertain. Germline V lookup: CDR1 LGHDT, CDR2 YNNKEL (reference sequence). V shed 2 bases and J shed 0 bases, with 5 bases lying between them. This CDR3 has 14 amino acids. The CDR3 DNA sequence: TGTGCCAGCAGCCAAATGGTCTCTGGAAACACCATATATTTT. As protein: CASSQMVSGNTIYF.

CDR3 bases: TGTGCCAGTAGTATCTACGCGAACAGAAAGTCTCTGAACACTGAAGCTTTCTTT. As protein: CASSIYANRKSLNTEAFF. V is TRBV19 and J is TRBJ1-1, with no clear D. The CDR3 spans 18 residues. Trimming shortened V by 3 bases and J by 0 bases, and 20 bases separated the two germline ends. Germline-derived CDR1 and CDR2 are LNHDA and SQIVND (reference sequence).

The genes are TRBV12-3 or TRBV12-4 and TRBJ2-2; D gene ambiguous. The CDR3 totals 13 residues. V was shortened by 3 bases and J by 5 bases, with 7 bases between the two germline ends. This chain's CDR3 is CASSFRQTGELFF. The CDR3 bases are TGTGCCAGCAGTTTTCGACAAACCGGGGAGCTGTTTTTT.

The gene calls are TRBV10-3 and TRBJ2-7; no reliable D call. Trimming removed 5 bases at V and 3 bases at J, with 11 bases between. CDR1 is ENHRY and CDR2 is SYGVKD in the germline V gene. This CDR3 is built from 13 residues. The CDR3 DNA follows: TGTGCCATCAGTTGGGGTATTGGCTACGAGCAGTACTTC. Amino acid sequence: CAISWGIGYEQYF.

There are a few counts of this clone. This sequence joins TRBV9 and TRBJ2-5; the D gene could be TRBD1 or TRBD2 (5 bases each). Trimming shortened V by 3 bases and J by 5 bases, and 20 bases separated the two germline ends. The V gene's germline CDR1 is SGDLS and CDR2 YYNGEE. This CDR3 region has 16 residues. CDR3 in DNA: TGTGCCAGCAGCGCCCTTGGGACCGCCTGGGGGGAGACCCAGTACTTC. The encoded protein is CASSALGTAWGETQYF.

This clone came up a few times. CDR3 DNA: TGTGCCAGCAATTTCGGGGGGCCCCTCCACTTT. Its translation: CASNFGGPLHF. The gene calls are TRBV28 and TRBJ1-6, with a weak D call TRBD1 (5 bases). Deletions cut 7 bases from V and 13 bases from J, with 11 bases between. From germline, CDR1 is MDHEN and CDR2 SYDVKM. The CDR3 contains 11 residues.

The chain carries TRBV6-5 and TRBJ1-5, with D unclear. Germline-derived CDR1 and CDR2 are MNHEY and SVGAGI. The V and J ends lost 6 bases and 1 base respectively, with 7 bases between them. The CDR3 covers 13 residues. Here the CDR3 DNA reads TGTGCCAGCAGCCCCGGGAGCAATCAGCCCCAGCATTTT. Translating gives CASSPGSNQPQHF.

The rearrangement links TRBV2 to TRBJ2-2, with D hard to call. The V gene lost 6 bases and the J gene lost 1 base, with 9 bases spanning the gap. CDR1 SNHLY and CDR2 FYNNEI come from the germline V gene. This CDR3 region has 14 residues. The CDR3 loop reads CASRGWVNTGELFF. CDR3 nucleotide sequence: TGTGCCAGCAGGGGGTGGGTGAACACCGGGGAGCTGTTTTTT.